This TCR beta chain was identified during a study of radiotherapy plus CTLA-4 blockade in lung cancer. Study-level information: Disease control was present in 30% to 40% of patients, and objective responses in around 20%.

The CDR3 has 15 residues. V lost 2 bases and J 0 bases, leaving 10 bases between the germline ends. Germline V CDR1 and CDR2: SGHRS, YFSETQ. Libraries were prepared by immunoSEQ multiplex PCR; TCRdb keeps only in-frame clonotypes and omits some of them. The sample yields about 110,000 clones, approximately 87% seen once. Patients had chemo-refractory metastatic non-small-cell lung cancer and received focal radiation plus CTLA-4 blockade that used ipilimumab. Remarks on this clone: Its antigen is currently unknown.

The study, taken as a whole, reports: Among blood TCR repertoires after radiotherapy plus ipilimumab, tumor-derived clones expanded. Early blood T cell clone changes and increased post-radiation serum interferon-beta were reportedly the strongest response predictors.

This TCR came from a human donor with non-small cell lung cancer that progressed on radiotherapy plus ipilimumab. Some clones in this sample may be carry-over from other donors' samples. The specimen was peripheral blood, collected from a patient treated with radiotherapy plus ipilimumab. The J gene is TRBJ2-3, the V gene TRBV5-1, with unresolved D. CDR3 protein: CASSFVATSTDTQYF. The DNA of the CDR3 is TGCGCCAGCAGCTTTGTGGCAACCAGCACAGATACGCAGTATTTT.